Detailed here is one T cell receptor beta chain. The sample comes from a study of blood T cell repertoires in COVID-19. The protocol was immunoSEQ multiplex PCR, while the TCRdb copy is restricted to in-frame clones and leaves out a portion. The sample carries under 200,000 clones, approximately 86% recorded once. Germline lookup yields CDR1 MNHNS and CDR2 SASEGT. The CDR3 spans 19 residues. The V gene lost 1 base and the J gene lost 2 bases, with 24 bases spanning the gap. Sequencing used PBMCs or T cells enriched from blood (not recorded which). This chain links TRBV6-1 with TRBJ2-7, with a weak D call TRBD2 (5 bases). This receptor was identified in a woman between 40 and 55 years old in a cohort exposed to, infected with or recovered from COVID-19 (not recorded which). The CDR3 loop reads CASSEGSWRRLLQTYEQYF. The CDR3, as DNA: TGTGCCAGCAGTGAAGGTTCATGGAGGCGGCTACTACAGACCTACGAGCAGTACTTC.